Shown below are 20 T cell receptor beta chains from a single sample sequenced in a study of T-cell memory formation after mild COVID-19. TCRdb independently ran MiXCR on the 5' RACE reads; one entry per CDR3 protein. The profile shows roughly 400,000 distinct CDR3 sequences, under 20% of them singletons. Sequencing used PBMCs or a T cell subset sorted from them (not recorded which). These receptors originate from a man aged 18 to 29 who had mild COVID-19 (a few samples of this study predate the infection). Cell type and time point are not known.

This clonotype came up a few times. CDR3 in amino acids: CASSLTTPGTAFF. In nucleotides, the CDR3 is TGTGCCAGCAGCTTAACAACGCCGGGGACGGCTTTCTTT. This rearrangement joins TRBV7-3 to TRBJ1-1, with TRBD1 as a possible D gene (5 bases). The V end lost 0 bases, the J end lost 11 bases, and 13 bases lay between the germline ends. The CDR3 extends over 13 amino acids. The germline CDR1 and CDR2 sequences are SGHTA and FQGTGA.

The chain has TRBV12-3 or TRBV12-4 and TRBJ2-7, with D possibly TRBD2 on 7 matching bases. The CDR3 totals 14 residues. The V gene lost 3 bases and the J gene lost 4 bases, with 13 bases spanning the gap. The CDR3 DNA reads TGTGCCAGCAGTTTTGGGGGGGCTACGTACGAGCAGTACTTC. Encoded protein: CASSFGGATYEQYF.

The chain links TRBV7-9 to TRBJ1-3; unclear D gene. Germline V CDR1 and CDR2: SEHNR, FQNEAQ (reference sequence). The CDR3 length is 15 residues. V lost 1 base, J lost 0 bases, and 7 bases lay in between. In nucleotides, the CDR3 is TGTGCCAGCAGCTTAGTCGCGGGCTCTGGAAACACCATATATTTT. Translated: CASSLVAGSGNTIYF.

This clonotype was detected only a few times. This chain links TRBV19 with TRBJ2-5, with D perhaps being TRBD1 or TRBD2 (5 bases each). The V end was cut by 6 bases, the J end by 5 bases, with 19 bases between. The CDR3 is made up of 15 amino acids. CDR1 is LNHDA, CDR2 SQIVND, per germline (reference sequence). CDR3 protein: CASRATTGPGETQYF. Written as DNA, the CDR3 is TGTGCCAGTAGGGCCACTACGGGACCCGGGGAGACCCAGTACTTC.

This clonotype was detected a few times. This chain links TRBV5-1 with TRBJ2-7; 7 bases match TRBD2. The V segment lost 4 bases and the J segment 5 bases; nucleotides outside the gene matches: 9. The CDR3 is 14 residues long. The V gene's germline CDR1 is SGHRS and CDR2 YFSETQ. The CDR3 spells CASSPSGRAHEQYF. In nucleotides, the CDR3 is TGCGCCAGCAGCCCAAGTGGGAGGGCCCACGAGCAGTACTTC.

V usage is TRBV6-2 or TRBV6-3 and J usage is TRBJ2-6; TRBD1 might be the D (5 bases). Between the trimmed V and J ends, which lost 2 bases and 5 bases, there was a span of 10 bases. There are 15 residues in the CDR3. Germline V gives CDR1 MNHEY, CDR2 SVGEGT. The CDR3 is CASSYQGLRANVLTF. CDR3 DNA: TGTGCCAGCAGTTACCAGGGATTAAGGGCCAACGTCCTGACTTTC.

The chain carries TRBV7-2 and TRBJ1-5, with a weak D call TRBD1 (6 bases). In germline, CDR1 is SGHTA, CDR2 FQGNSA. The germline V and J ends were trimmed by 5 bases and 9 bases, with 14 bases remaining between them. The CDR3 sequence is 13 residues long. CDR3 nucleotides: TGTGCCAGCAGCCCCGGACAGCCCCTGCCCCAGCATTTT. Its protein product is CASSPGQPLPQHF.

This clonotype was detected only a few times. At one of its ends the junction is not consistent with the germline gene, which may arise from a read error. The J gene is TRBJ1-2, the V gene TRBV7-2, with 9 bases matching TRBD1. CDR1 and CDR2 (germline): SGHTA, FQGNSA. CDR3 length: 13 amino acids. CDR3 coding DNA: TGTGCAAGCAGCCCTACGACAGGGGGAAGCTACACCTTC. It specifies CASSPTTGGSYTF.

The gene calls are TRBV9 and TRBJ1-2; no clear D. The CDR3 sequence is 14 residues long. Germline V gene sequence: CDR1 SGDLS, CDR2 YYNGEE. V was trimmed by 0 bases and J by 1 base, leaving 7 bases between them. The CDR3 reads CASSVGVSNYGYTF. The CDR3 DNA reads TGTGCCAGCAGCGTAGGGGTTAGTAACTATGGCTACACCTTC.

This clonotype was seen a handful of times. The J gene is TRBJ2-5, the V gene TRBV9; D uncertain. V lost 4 bases and J lost 5, with 15 bases in between. The germline V gene encodes CDR1 SGDLS and CDR2 YYNGEE. This CDR3 spans 14 amino acids. The CDR3 protein is CASSPAVGFETQYF. The CDR3 DNA sequence: TGTGCCAGCAGCCCCGCGGTGGGGTTCGAGACCCAGTACTTC.

The V and J genes are TRBV5-1 and TRBJ2-5; possible D gene TRBD1, 7 bases. The CDR3 is made up of 14 amino acids. CDR1 is SGHRS and CDR2 is YFSETQ in the germline V gene. The V gene lost 4 bases and the J gene lost 1 base, with 11 bases spanning the gap. The CDR3 loop reads CASSPQGGQETQYF. The DNA of the CDR3 is TGCGCCAGCAGCCCTCAGGGGGGCCAAGAGACCCAGTACTTC.

The rearrangement uses TRBV10-3 and TRBJ2-2; D may be TRBD1 (6 bases). The CDR3 is 18 residues long. Trimming took off 3 bases at V and 4 bases at J, with 21 bases between the two ends. Germline V CDR1 and CDR2: ENHRY, SYGVKD. This chain's CDR3 is CAISDPPGMTGSTGELFF. The CDR3 region has the DNA TGTGCCATCAGTGACCCCCCGGGAATGACAGGAAGCACCGGGGAGCTGTTTTTT.

The CDR3 loop reads CASSLAVTQNSPLHF. In DNA form, the CDR3 reads TGTGCCAGCAGCTTAGCCGTGACACAAAATTCACCCCTCCACTTT. The rearrangement links TRBV7-6 to TRBJ1-6; D unclear. The V gene lost 0 bases and the J gene lost 7 bases, with 10 bases spanning the gap. The CDR3 extends over 15 amino acids. The germline V gene encodes CDR1 SGHVS and CDR2 FNYEAQ.

In this sample, this clonotype turned up a few times. The gene calls are TRBV6-5 and TRBJ1-2; D gene unclear. The germline CDR1 and CDR2 sequences are MNHEY and SVGAGI. This CDR3 comprises 12 residues. The V end was cut by 4 bases, the J end by 5 bases, with 8 bases between. The CDR3 region is CASSSLVYGYTF. The CDR3 bases are TGTGCCAGCAGTTCTCTTGTGTATGGCTACACCTTC.

The rearrangement uses TRBV7-2 and TRBJ2-7; 8 bases map to TRBD1. Germline values: CDR1 SGHTA, CDR2 FQGNSA. J lost 4 bases, V lost 5 bases, and 7 bases had no gene match. The CDR3 runs to 14 residues. CDR3 sequence: CASSARTGWYEQYV. The CDR3 DNA follows: TGTGCCAGCAGCGCGAGGACAGGGTGGTACGAGCAGTACGTC.

V usage is TRBV20-1 and J usage is TRBJ1-1, with 9 bases identical to TRBD1. Germline values: CDR1 DFQATT, CDR2 SNEGSKA (reference sequence). The trim removed 4 bases at V and 4 bases at J, leaving 10 bases unmatched. This CDR3 is built from 15 residues. The CDR3 DNA reads as TGCAGTGCTACGGACAGGGGACCGAGGGGCACTGAAGCTTTCTTT. Protein: CSATDRGPRGTEAFF.

The chain is built from TRBV5-6 and TRBJ2-5; TRBD2 is a possible D gene (7 bases). Trimming took 6 bases from V and 5 from J, leaving 17 bases between them. The germline CDR1 and CDR2 sequences are SGHDT and YYEEEE. This CDR3 has 14 residues. Here the CDR3 reads CASTSGGRDETQYF. The CDR3 nucleotides read TGTGCCAGCACCTCGGGGGGCAGGGACGAGACCCAGTACTTC.

The chain employs TRBV9 and TRBJ2-3; D is undetermined. The CDR3 runs 17 residues. Per the germline V gene, CDR1 is SGDLS and CDR2 is YYNGEE. The V end lost 0 bases, the J end lost 0 bases, and 14 bases lay between the germline ends. CDR3 DNA: TGTGCCAGCAGCGTAGAAGCTCGGACCCTTAGCACAGATACGCAGTATTTT. It encodes CASSVEARTLSTDTQYF.

The CDR3 reads CASMPPGHTYNEQFF. The CDR3 DNA reads TGTGCCAGCATGCCCCCGGGACATACCTACAATGAGCAGTTCTTC. J is TRBJ2-1 and V is TRBV7-2; D is perhaps TRBD1 (6 bases). CDR1 SGHTA and CDR2 FQGNSA come from the germline V gene. Trimming took 7 bases from V and 2 from J, leaving 15 bases between them. This CDR3 is 15 amino acids long.

This clonotype has ten or more counts. The CDR3 region has the DNA TGTGCCAGCAGTGATATCGGCCTACGGGCTAACTATGGCTACACCTTC. This gives the protein CASSDIGLRANYGYTF. The J gene is TRBJ1-2, the V gene TRBV2; D gene uncertain. CDR3 length: 16 amino acids. CDR1 is SNHLY, CDR2 FYNNEI, per germline. V lost 3 bases and J lost 0, with 14 bases in between.